Each of the 2 T cell receptor beta chains below was sequenced from the same sample in a study of T cell responses to AZD1222 COVID-19 vaccine. Assay: immunoSEQ multiplex PCR; the TCRdb copy retains only in-frame clones and omits some. The sample has about 45,000 clones; around 90% are singletons. This specimen was peripheral blood, taken 28 days after the second AZD1222 dose. These receptors came from an adult who received the AZD1222 COVID-19 vaccine.

The CDR3 nucleotides are TGTGCCATCAGGAGAGTAAGTACTAGTCCGCAGTTCTTC. Translation gives CAIRRVSTSPQFF. This chain uses TRBV10-3 with TRBJ2-1; TRBD2 is a possible D gene (5 bases). Germline CDR1 and CDR2: ENHRY and SYGVKD. Trimming shortened V by 6 bases and J by 12 bases, and 18 bases separated the two germline ends. This CDR3 contains 13 residues.

The DNA of the CDR3 is TGTGCCAGCAGCTGGGGGAGCGGGGAGCTGTTTTTT. Its translation: CASSWGSGELFF. This sequence joins TRBV11-3 and TRBJ2-2; D is tentatively TRBD1 or TRBD2 (5 bases each). The CDR3 is made up of 12 amino acids. The germline V gene has CDR1 SGHNT and CDR2 YENEEA. With 4 bases removed from V and 7 bases from J, the gap between germline ends came to 7 bases. The full variable domain, in which reference TRBV11-3 and TRBJ2-2 provide the parts outside the CDR3, is EAGVVQSPRYKIIEKKQPVAFWCNPISGHNTLYWYLQNLGQGPELLIRYENEEAVDDSQLPKDRFSAERLKGVDSTLKIQPAELGDSAVYLCASSWGSGELFFGEGSRLTVL.